This is a list of T cell receptor beta chains from one sample in a study of blood T cell repertoires in COVID-19. Sequenced by immunoSEQ multiplex PCR; TCRdb stores in-frame clones only, minus some. Among about 160,000 clones, approximately 80% were seen once, and the ten largest hold about a tenth. The source material was peripheral blood. Receptors originate from a human donor in a cohort sampled during active COVID-19. The CDR3 runs from the conserved cysteine through the conserved F or W. D genes are given only for firm matches. For some rows the clone size is stated as once, few or many, or as a class when expanded; others skip it.

j_gene	v_gene	abundance	d_gene	CDR3aa	CDR3nt
TRBJ2-1	TRBV27	few	TRBD1	CASSQQGANEQFF	TGTGCCAGCAGCCAACAGGGGGCAAATGAGCAGTTCTTC
TRBJ1-5	TRBV11-2	NA	NA	CASSFIGPNQPQHF	TGTGCCAGCAGCTTCATCGGTCCAAATCAGCCCCAGCATTTT
TRBJ1-2	TRBV29-1	few	TRBD1	CSVDTGAGLGYGYTF	TGCAGCGTTGACACAGGGGCCGGACTCGGCTATGGCTACACCTTC
TRBJ1-1	TRBV2	NA	TRBD1	CASSEALKTGGMNTEAFF	TGTGCCAGCAGTGAAGCGCTTAAGACAGGGGGCATGAACACTGAAGCTTTCTTT
TRBJ2-7	TRBV9	NA	TRBD1	CASSVTDRGSVEQYF	TGTGCCAGCAGCGTTACGGACAGGGGATCGGTCGAGCAGTACTTC
TRBJ2-5	TRBV7-9	NA	TRBD2	CASSLAGGQETQYF	TGTGCCAGCAGCCTAGCGGGGGGCCAAGAGACCCAGTACTTC
TRBJ2-7	TRBV20-1	NA	NA	CSASRGGGLADEQYF	TGCAGTGCTAGTCGTGGGGGGGGGCTCGCTGACGAGCAGTACTTC
TRBJ1-5	TRBV6-5	once	NA	CASSYSRRAQQPQHF	TGTGCCAGCAGTTACTCGAGGAGGGCACAACAGCCCCAGCATTTT
TRBJ1-2	TRBV6-5	NA	TRBD1	CASSLTGPTNYGYTF	TGTGCCAGCAGTTTGACAGGGCCTACTAACTATGGCTACACCTTC
TRBJ2-1	TRBV6-6	NA	NA	CASTKMGSGKDEQFF	TGTGCCAGCACCAAGATGGGGTCCGGGAAGGATGAGCAGTTCTTC
TRBJ2-2	TRBV11-3	NA	NA	CASSLRQDTGELFF	TGTGCCAGCAGCTTAAGACAGGACACCGGGGAGCTGTTTTTT
TRBJ2-5	TRBV7-2	NA	NA	CASSPIETQYF	TGTGCCAGCAGCCCCATAGAGACCCAGTACTTC
TRBJ2-2	TRBV27	NA	NA	CASSLRGTGELFF	TGTGCCAGCAGTTTACGGGGCACCGGGGAGCTGTTTTTT
TRBJ2-2	TRBV6-4	NA	TRBD1	CASSETGVTGELFF	TGTGCCAGCAGTGAGACAGGGGTCACCGGGGAGCTGTTTTTT
TRBJ1-1	TRBV6-5	few	TRBD1	CASSSGQGRLLAEAFF	TGTGCCAGCAGTTCCGGACAGGGGCGACTATTGGCTGAAGCTTTCTTT
TRBJ2-5	TRBV2	NA	NA	CASSPVSAPSGVETQYF	TGTGCCAGCAGTCCTGTAAGCGCCCCGTCAGGGGTGGAGACCCAGTACTTC
TRBJ2-3	TRBV5-3	NA	TRBD2	CARSLSTSGALRVLYF	TGTGCCAGAAGCTTGAGTACTAGCGGGGCCCTACGGGTCCTGTATTTT
TRBJ1-2	TRBV30	NA	NA	CAWSVGRQGYTF	TGTGCCTGGAGTGTAGGCAGGCAGGGCTACACCTTC
TRBJ1-1	TRBV28	NA	TRBD1	CASSLDRKAFF	TGTGCCAGCAGTTTGGACAGGAAAGCTTTCTTT
TRBJ2-6	TRBV2	NA	NA	CASSGWTASGANVLTF	TGTGCCAGCAGTGGGTGGACAGCATCCGGGGCCAACGTCCTGACTTTC
TRBJ2-7	TRBV2	few	NA	CASSPRSSYEQYF	TGTGCCAGCAGCCCTAGAAGCTCCTACGAGCAGTACTTC
TRBJ2-3	TRBV30	NA	TRBD1	CAWRGGQGPDTQYF	TGTGCCTGGAGGGGGGGACAGGGGCCAGATACGCAGTATTTT
TRBJ1-4	TRBV27	NA	NA	CASSDRGSGNEKLFF	TGTGCCAGCAGTGATCGGGGGTCTGGTAATGAAAAACTGTTTTTT
TRBJ1-6	TRBV7-2	NA	NA	CASSPDPFGGSYNSPLHF	TGTGCCAGCAGCCCCGACCCCTTTGGAGGCTCCTATAATTCACCCCTCCACTTT
TRBJ1-5	TRBV15	NA	NA	CATSRDGPGFNQPQHF	TGTGCCACCAGCAGAGATGGTCCAGGGTTCAATCAGCCCCAGCATTTT
TRBJ2-2	TRBV27	NA	TRBD2	CATGTSGTGELFF	TGTGCCACCGGGACTAGCGGCACCGGGGAGCTGTTTTTT
TRBJ2-1	TRBV5-1	many	TRBD1	CASNRGLSYNEQFF	TGCGCCAGCAACAGGGGGCTTTCGTACAATGAGCAGTTCTTC
TRBJ1-2	TRBV5-4	NA	TRBD1	CASMGQVNSGYTF	TGTGCCAGCATGGGACAGGTTAACTCTGGCTACACCTTC
TRBJ2-4	TRBV5-8	NA	TRBD1	CASSLAPGGQGNIQYF	TGTGCCAGCAGCTTGGCCCCGGGGGGACAGGGGAACATTCAGTACTTC
TRBJ2-3	TRBV7-2	once	TRBD2	CASSKIAGVGADTQYF	TGTGCCAGCAGCAAGATAGCGGGAGTGGGGGCAGATACGCAGTATTTT
TRBJ1-1	TRBV7-8	NA	NA	CASSLVLGGNTEAFF	TGTGCCAGCAGCTTAGTCTTAGGGGGGAACACTGAAGCTTTCTTT
TRBJ2-2	TRBV5-6	NA	NA	CASSSQGGELFF	TGTGCCAGCAGCTCCCAGGGCGGGGAGCTGTTTTTT
TRBJ2-3	TRBV28	NA	TRBD2	CASSWAGASGVDTQYF	TGTGCCAGCAGTTGGGCCGGGGCTAGCGGGGTAGATACGCAGTATTTT
TRBJ2-7	TRBV14	NA	NA	CASSLASYEQYF	TGTGCCAGCAGCCTTGCCAGTTACGAGCAGTACTTC
TRBJ1-2	TRBV9	NA	TRBD1	CASSVVPVDRVDYTF	TGTGCCAGCAGCGTAGTGCCCGTCGACAGGGTGGACTACACCTTC
TRBJ2-7	TRBV11-2	NA	NA	CASSPTSRYEQYF	TGTGCCAGCAGCCCCACTAGCCGCTACGAGCAGTACTTC
TRBJ2-1	TRBV3-1/TRBV3-2	NA	TRBD1	CASSQDADRYNEQFF	TGTGCCAGCAGCCAAGATGCGGACAGGTACAATGAGCAGTTCTTC
TRBJ1-5	TRBV6-5	NA	TRBD1	CASSSTGVSNQPQHF	TGTGCCAGCAGTTCGACAGGGGTGAGCAATCAGCCCCAGCATTTT
TRBJ2-3	TRBV7-9	NA	TRBD2	CASSLNSGRAADTQYF	TGTGCCAGCAGCTTAAATAGCGGGAGGGCGGCAGATACGCAGTATTTT
TRBJ1-1	TRBV6-2/TRBV6-3	few	NA	CASSYESGLAFF	TGTGCCAGCAGTTACGAGTCTGGTCTGGCTTTCTTT